This T cell receptor beta chain originates from a study of T cell responses to AZD1222 COVID-19 vaccine. Note on this clone: Its antigen is not identified.

Findings of the study overall: Unmutated variant regions reportedly attract nearly half of all spike-specific TCRs.

V was cut by 4 bases and J by 0 bases, with 13 bases left in between. Germline CDR1 SGHAT, CDR2 FQNNGV. This CDR3 region has 15 residues. Sequenced by immunoSEQ multiplex PCR; TCRdb stores in-frame clones only, minus some. The sample yields some 120,000 clones, roughly 92% seen once. This chain links TRBV11-2 with TRBJ2-7, with D possibly TRBD1 on 6 matching bases. The TCR sequence derives from an adult who received the AZD1222 COVID-19 vaccine. The sample here was peripheral blood, taken 28 days after the second AZD1222 dose. The CDR3 sequence is CASSSLGQISYEQYF. CDR3 DNA sequence: TGTGCCAGCAGCTCCTTGGGACAAATCTCCTACGAGCAGTACTTC.